This is a list of T cell receptor beta chains from one sample in a study of blood T cell repertoires in COVID-19. Clones were read by immunoSEQ multiplex PCR, and TCRdb kept only the in-frame ones, dropping some. The data show 300,000 to 450,000 clones, around 87% seen once. The specimen sequenced was peripheral blood. The receptors stem from a woman aged 25-40 years with COVID-19, enrolled during active disease. Both conserved end residues are part of each CDR3. D genes are given only for firm matches.

V: TRBV19
D: TRBD1
J: TRBJ1-1
DNA: TGTGCCAGTAGCCTTTTCTCAGGGGGCGCGAACACTGAAGCTTTCTTT
CDR3: CASSLFSGGANTEAFF

V: TRBV19
D: -
J: TRBJ2-3
DNA: TGTGCCAGTAGTACGGAGGTCACAGATACGCAGTATTTT
CDR3: CASSTEVTDTQYF

V: TRBV4-2
D: TRBD2
J: TRBJ2-5
DNA: TGTGCCAGCAGCAACTTACTAGCGGAGCAAGAGACCCAGTACTTC
CDR3: CASSNLLAEQETQYF

V: TRBV7-3
D: TRBD1
J: TRBJ2-1
DNA: TGTGCCAGCAGCCCCACAAGGGGGCGTTCCCCAGCGGTCAATGAGCAGTTCTTC
CDR3: CASSPTRGRSPAVNEQFF

V: TRBV3-1/TRBV3-2
D: -
J: TRBJ1-5
DNA: TGTGCCAGCAGCCAAGATAAGGGAGATCATAGCAATCAGCCCCAGCATTTT
CDR3: CASSQDKGDHSNQPQHF

V: TRBV19
D: TRBD1
J: TRBJ1-6
DNA: TGTGCCAGTAGGCGCCGGGACAGCGACGGTTCACCCCTCCACTTT
CDR3: CASRRRDSDGSPLHF

V: TRBV6-1
D: TRBD1
J: TRBJ2-3
DNA: TGTGCCAGCAGTGACCTCCCGGGACAGGGTACAGATACGCAGTATTTT
CDR3: CASSDLPGQGTDTQYF

V: TRBV20-1
D: TRBD2
J: TRBJ2-1
DNA: TGCAGTGCTAGTGGGAGCGGGATGTCCTACAATGAGCAGTTCTTC
CDR3: CSASGSGMSYNEQFF

V: TRBV28
D: -
J: TRBJ1-2
DNA: TGTGCCAGCAGTTTAGTGGGGGAACGGAGGGATGGCTACACCTTC
CDR3: CASSLVGERRDGYTF

V: TRBV11-3
D: -
J: TRBJ2-2
DNA: TGTGCCAGCAGCTTAGGACTTGTCACCGGGGAGCTGTTTTTT
CDR3: CASSLGLVTGELFF

V: TRBV5-1
D: TRBD1
J: TRBJ2-7
DNA: TGCGCCAGCAGCCTAGGGGGACAGGGGGTCTACGAGCAGTACTTC
CDR3: CASSLGGQGVYEQYF

V: TRBV20-1
D: -
J: TRBJ1-2
DNA: TGCAGTGCTAGTGGAGAGTTCTATGGCTACACCTTC
CDR3: CSASGEFYGYTF

V: TRBV28
D: TRBD1
J: TRBJ1-6
DNA: TGTGCCAGCAGTTTCAGGGGGCGATTATCGAGACCCCTCCACTTT
CDR3: CASSFRGRLSRPLHF

V: TRBV2
D: TRBD1
J: TRBJ2-2
DNA: TGTGCCAGCAGTGGGAACAGGGGATCTGGGGAGCTGTTTTTT
CDR3: CASSGNRGSGELFF

V: TRBV18
D: -
J: TRBJ2-1
DNA: TGTGCCAGCTCGCCGAGCGGAAGAGTCTACAATGAGCAGTTCTTC
CDR3: CASSPSGRVYNEQFF